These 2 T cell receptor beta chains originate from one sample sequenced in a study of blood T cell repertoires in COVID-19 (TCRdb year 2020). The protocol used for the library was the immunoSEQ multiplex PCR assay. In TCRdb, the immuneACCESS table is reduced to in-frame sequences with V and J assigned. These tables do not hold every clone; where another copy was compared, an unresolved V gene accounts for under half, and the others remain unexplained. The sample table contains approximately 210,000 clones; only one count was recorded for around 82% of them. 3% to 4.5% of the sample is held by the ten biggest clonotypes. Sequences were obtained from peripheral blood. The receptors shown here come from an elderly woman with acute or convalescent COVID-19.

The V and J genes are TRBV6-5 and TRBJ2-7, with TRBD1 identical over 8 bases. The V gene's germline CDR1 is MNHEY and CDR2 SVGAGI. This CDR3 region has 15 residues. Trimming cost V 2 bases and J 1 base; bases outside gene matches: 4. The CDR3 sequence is CASSYSRDRSYEQYF. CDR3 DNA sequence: TGTGCCAGCAGTTACAGCAGGGACAGGTCCTACGAGCAGTACTTC.

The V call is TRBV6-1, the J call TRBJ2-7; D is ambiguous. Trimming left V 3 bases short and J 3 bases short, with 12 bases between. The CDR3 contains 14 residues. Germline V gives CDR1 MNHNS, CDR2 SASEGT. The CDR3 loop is CASSEGPANYEQYF. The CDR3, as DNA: TGTGCCAGCAGTGAGGGCCCCGCTAACTACGAGCAGTACTTC.